This T cell receptor beta chain was sequenced for a study of cytomegalovirus exposure and HLA in healthy donors. Per the germline V gene, CDR1 is MNHEY and CDR2 is SMNVEV (reference sequence). The CDR3 consists of 20 residues. J gave up 0 bases and V 5 bases, and 16 bases lay outside the gene matches. Clones were read by immunoSEQ multiplex PCR, and TCRdb kept only the in-frame ones, dropping some. Here the sample spans approximately 100,000 clones, around nine tenths being singletons. This chain joins TRBV27 and TRBJ2-6, with 7 nucleotides matching TRBD1. This clonotype originated in a woman aged 18-29 years in good health and CMV-seronegative. Sequencing used PBMCs. The chain's CDR3 is CASSLLRQGVKDSGANVLTF. The CDR3 DNA is TGTGCCAGCAGTCTACTTCGCCAGGGGGTGAAAGACTCTGGGGCCAACGTCCTGACTTTC.